The rows below give T cell receptor beta chains drawn from one sample of a study of neoadjuvant anti-PD-1 for oral cavity cancer. Libraries were prepared by immunoSEQ multiplex PCR; TCRdb keeps only in-frame clonotypes and omits some of them. The table includes nearly 8,000 clones, roughly 71% detected once. The source was PBMCs, collected after nivolumab (anti-PD-1) treatment. Receptor source: a person between 35 and 79 years old with oral cavity squamous cell carcinoma. Each CDR3 is given without its conserved first and last residue. The size of a clone is reported for some rows only, either as once, few or many, or as a class for expanded clones.

V gene | clone size | CDR3 protein
TRBV7-2 | NA | ASSLDSIGASYQPQH
TRBV5-4 | few | ASRAGTGGNNEQF
TRBV19 | once | ASSSTALSYEQY
TRBV2 | NA | ASSQNRGGYT
TRBV18 | few | ASSTKTRGEAF
TRBV4-1 | once | ASSRDRAPNEKLF
TRBV4-3 | NA | ASSPRQGGTEAF
TRBV2 | NA | ASSVDRGSPEAF
TRBV27 | NA | ASRGGGNEQF
TRBV15 | NA | ATSWDGTEAF
TRBV29-1 | NA | SVGLGGETQY
TRBV14 | NA | ASSPDRGRMNTEAF
TRBV5-4 | NA | ASSLYRVSTDTQY
TRBV21-1 | NA | ASSPHVVTPRQETQY
TRBV15 | NA | ATSSEGDYQETQY
TRBV9 | NA | ASSPGKVTNEKLF
TRBV5-4 | NA | ASSRGPTGNYGYT
TRBV6-5 | NA | ASSSGAPRKQY
TRBV5-1 | NA | ASSQGQANTGELF
TRBV21-1 | NA | ASTTTGGEQETQY
TRBV9 | NA | ASSVGGGDIYEQY
TRBV19 | NA | ASSITPGQGRYEQY
TRBV7-2 | NA | ASSLAIRGANYGYT